Below, 6 T cell receptor beta chains from the same sample are listed, as sequenced in a study of blood T cell repertoires in COVID-19. Profiling relied on immunoSEQ multiplex PCR, and the TCRdb table lists in-frame clones only, not all of them. This sample has 150,000 to 170,000 clones, with about 80% found just once. Sequenced: peripheral blood. The receptors derive from a woman aged 55-70 years with COVID-19, enrolled during active disease.

The chain uses TRBV11-2 and TRBJ2-1, with TRBD1 matching over 7 bases. From germline, CDR1 is SGHAT and CDR2 FQNNGV. Trimming removed 2 bases from V and 9 bases from J; junction bases left unmatched: 4. The CDR3 has 13 amino acids. CDR3 loop: CASSLLGTAEQFF. The CDR3 coding sequence is TGTGCCAGCAGCTTACTAGGGACAGCTGAGCAGTTCTTC.

CDR3 loop: CASSLGGTTSTDTQYF. The CDR3 region has the DNA TGCGCCAGCAGCTTGGGAGGGACAACTAGCACAGATACGCAGTATTTT. The rearrangement uses TRBV5-1 and TRBJ2-3; maybe TRBD1 (6 bases). Trimming left V 0 bases short and J 0 bases short, with 11 bases between. This CDR3 is 16 amino acids long. Germline loops: CDR1 SGHRS, CDR2 YFSETQ.

CDR3 loop: CASSDRRYNEQFF. CDR3 nucleotide sequence: TGTGCCAGTAGCGACAGGAGGTACAATGAGCAGTTCTTC. V usage is TRBV19 and J usage is TRBJ2-1; a possible D gene is TRBD1 (6 bases). Per the germline V gene, CDR1 is LNHDA and CDR2 is SQIVND (reference sequence). There are 13 residues in the CDR3. The V end was cut by 6 bases, the J end by 4 bases, with 10 bases between.

The chain carries TRBV2 and TRBJ1-3; D not certain. Trimming took off 6 bases at V and 0 bases at J, with 3 bases between the two ends. CDR3 length equals 12 residues. Germline V lookup: CDR1 SNHLY, CDR2 FYNNEI. The CDR3 region has the DNA TGTGCCAGCAGGTACTCTGGAAACACCATATATTTT. This codes for CASRYSGNTIYF. The entire variable domain, with the rest obtained from reference TRBV2 and TRBJ1-3, is as follows: EPEVTQTPSHQVTQMGQEVILRCVPISNHLYFYWYRQILGQKVEFLVSFYNNEISEKSEIFDDQFSVERPDGSNFTLKIRSTKLEDSAMYFCASRYSGNTIYFGEGSWLTVV.

The gene calls are TRBV6-1 and TRBJ2-6; 10 bases align to TRBD1. CDR3 size: 18 residues. The V segment lost 4 bases and the J segment 4 bases; nucleotides outside the gene matches: 10. Germline CDR1 and CDR2: MNHNS and SASEGT. CDR3 sequence reads: CASSGPGQGIGGANVLTF. CDR3 DNA sequence: TGTGCCAGCAGTGGCCCGGGACAGGGGATCGGCGGGGCCAACGTCCTGACTTTC.

The V and J genes are TRBV18 and TRBJ2-1; TRBD2 agrees at 7 bases. CDR1 and CDR2 (germline): KGHSH, LQKENI. The CDR3 loop spans 16 amino acids. The ends lost 0 bases at V and 0 bases at J; junction bases unmatched: 2. CDR3 in DNA: TGTGCCAGCTCACCACCCCTAGCGGTCTCCTACAATGAGCAGTTCTTC. Its protein product is CASSPPLAVSYNEQFF. The full variable domain, its missing parts supplied by reference TRBV18 and TRBJ2-1, is NAGVMQNPRHLVRRRGQEARLRCSPMKGHSHVYWYRQLPEEGLKFMVYLQKENIIDESGMPKERFSAEFPKEGPSILRIQQVVRGDSAAYFCASSPPLAVSYNEQFFGPGTRLTVL.